The sequence of this T cell receptor beta chain was determined in a study of cytomegalovirus exposure and HLA in healthy donors. The CDR3 consists of 15 residues. Trimming took off 5 bases at V and 2 bases at J, with 16 bases between the two ends. The germline CDR1 and CDR2 sequences are MDHEN and SYDVKM. Some clones are missing from TCRdb's copy, which holds only in-frame ones; the method was immunoSEQ multiplex PCR. The sample has roughly 62,000 clones, over 90% seen once. The clonotype originates from a man aged 18 to 29 in good health and CMV-seronegative. The chain is built from TRBV28 and TRBJ2-7; tentative D call: TRBD2 (6 bases). Sample: PBMCs. DNA of the CDR3: TGTGCCAGCAGTGCAACCGGGACTCACCCCTACGAGCAGTACTTC. It encodes CASSATGTHPYEQYF.